What follows are 18 T cell receptor beta chains derived from one specimen sequenced in a study of blood T cell repertoires in COVID-19. TCRdb's table, derived via immunoSEQ multiplex PCR, lists solely in-frame clones and lacks some. The sample holds 300,000 to 450,000 clones, around 87% seen once. The sample was peripheral blood. The receptors shown here come from an older woman with COVID-19, enrolled during active disease.

The V and J genes are TRBV19 and TRBJ1-1; D ambiguous. V lost 7 bases to trimming and J lost 1 base, with 13 bases between them. Germline CDR1 and CDR2: LNHDA and SQIVND (reference sequence). The length of the CDR3 is 14 residues. The CDR3 region has the DNA TGTGCCAGTACCCCGCGGGGTGCGAACACTGAAGCTTTCTTT. Translation: CASTPRGANTEAFF.

The chain employs TRBV2 and TRBJ1-4; D is unclear. The ends were cut back, 3 bases at V and 5 bases at J, with 10 bases in the middle. CDR1 and CDR2 from the germline V gene are SNHLY and FYNNEI. This CDR3 has 14 amino acids. CDR3 loop: CASSEAGKNEKLFF. The DNA for the CDR3 is TGTGCCAGCAGTGAGGCCGGGAAGAATGAAAAACTGTTTTTT.

The chain is built from TRBV5-1 and TRBJ2-1, with 7 nucleotides matching TRBD1. The germline CDR1 and CDR2 sequences are SGHRS and YFSETQ. The CDR3 loop spans 13 amino acids. After removal of 4 bases from V and 8 bases from J, the junction contained 6 bases not matched to a gene. The CDR3 protein is CASSRNRGHEQFF. CDR3 DNA sequence: TGCGCCAGCAGCAGAAACAGGGGTCATGAGCAGTTCTTC.

This clone was seen a handful of times. This chain connects TRBV6-2 or TRBV6-3 to TRBJ1-5; 8 bases agree with TRBD1. With V trimmed by 4 bases and J by 7 bases, 6 bases remained unmatched. This CDR3 is built from 14 residues. The germline gives CDR1 MNHEY, CDR2 SVGEGT. The CDR3 spells CASSSQGAEQPQHF. The CDR3 nucleotides read TGTGCCAGCAGTTCGCAGGGGGCCGAACAGCCCCAGCATTTT.

The CDR3 loop reads CASSFQQGATDTQYF. The CDR3 bases are TGTGCCAGCAGCTTCCAACAGGGGGCAACAGATACGCAGTATTTT. The chain combines TRBV7-8 with TRBJ2-3; 9 bases align to TRBD1. The CDR3 is 15 amino acids. Germline V gene data show CDR1 as SGHVS and CDR2 as FQNEAQ. The J segment lost 3 bases and the V segment lost 3 bases, leaving 4 bases of the junction unmatched. Together with reference TRBV7-8 and TRBJ2-3, the CDR3 gives the full variable domain: GAGVSQSPRYKVAKRGQDVALRCDPISGHVSLFWYQQALGQGPEFLTYFQNEAQLDKSGLPSDRFFAERPEGSVSTLKIQRTQQEDSAVYLCASSFQQGATDTQYFGPGTRLTVL.

Note on this clone: No DNA is shown, since the ends of the CDR3 on it are uncertain; the CDR3 is the one TCRdb lists. This chain joins TRBV21-1 and TRBJ2-7; the DNA was not used to check the table's D call, TRBD1. TRBV21-1 is reported as a pseudogene. The CDR3 totals 20 residues, both ends included. CDR3 sequence reads: CASSKVGPGTVNPRVDEQYF.

V and J are TRBV5-4 and TRBJ1-2, with TRBD1 matching over 7 bases. Germline V lookup: CDR1 SGHNT, CDR2 YYREEE (reference sequence). CDR3 length: 13 residues. The junction had 3 bases not matched to a gene; V was cut back by 0 bases and J by 7 bases. The CDR3 nucleotides are TGTGCCAGCAGCTTGGACAGGGGCGGTGGCTACACCTTC. Its protein is CASSLDRGGGYTF.

The genes are TRBV28 and TRBJ2-7; 7 bases are shared with TRBD1. J gave up 2 bases and V 1 base, and 14 bases lay outside the gene matches. Germline-derived CDR1 and CDR2 are MDHEN and SYDVKM. This CDR3 region has 18 residues. CDR3 DNA: TGTGCCAGCAGTTTATTTCCACCCCAGCAGGGGGTTCCCTACGAGCAGTACTTC. Protein product: CASSLFPPQQGVPYEQYF.

V and J are TRBV5-1 and TRBJ1-2; 7 bases are shared with TRBD1. The V gene end was trimmed by 4 bases and the J gene end by 7 bases; junction bases not matched to a gene: 13. Germline V CDR1 and CDR2: SGHRS, YFSETQ. The CDR3 runs to 15 residues. The CDR3 reads CASSPGTVGGFGYTF. The CDR3 DNA sequence: TGCGCCAGCAGCCCCGGGACAGTAGGAGGTTTTGGCTACACCTTC.

The V gene is TRBV30, the J gene TRBJ2-7; TRBD1 might be the D (5 bases). Germline CDR1 is GTSNPN and CDR2 is SVGIG (reference sequence). Trimming stripped 2 bases from V and 6 bases from J, with 8 bases between. The CDR3 contains 11 residues. In DNA, the CDR3 is TGTGCCTGGAGTCTAGGGGTCGAGCAGTACTTC. Amino acid sequence: CAWSLGVEQYF. The variable domain in full, completed from reference TRBV30 and TRBJ2-7, reads SQTIHQWPATLVQPVGSPLSLECTVEGTSNPNLYWYRQAAGRGLQLLFYSVGIGQISSEVPQNLSASRPQDRQFILSSKKLLLSDSGFYLCAWSLGVEQYFGPGTRLTVT.

The gene calls are TRBV18 and TRBJ2-7; 14 positions agree with TRBD2. The CDR3 has 16 amino acids. V lost 3 bases, J lost 3 bases, and 4 bases stayed unmatched. The germline V gene has CDR1 KGHSH and CDR2 LQKENI. CDR3: CASSPTGTSGGYEQYF. The DNA of the CDR3 is TGTGCCAGCTCACCGACCGGGACTAGCGGGGGCTACGAGCAGTACTTC.

The CDR3 region has the DNA TGTGCCAGCAGCCATGATGATACAGGGGGGAACACTGAAGCTTTCTTT. The encoded protein is CASSHDDTGGNTEAFF. V is TRBV4-2 and J is TRBJ1-1, with 8 bases lining up with TRBD1. The CDR3 runs 16 residues. V lost 3 bases, J lost 1 base, and 7 bases stayed unmatched. Germline CDR1 and CDR2: LGHNA and YNFKEQ.

The gene calls are TRBV5-1 and TRBJ2-1, with a possible D match to TRBD1 (5 bases). Germline-derived CDR1 and CDR2 are SGHRS and YFSETQ. There are 13 residues in the CDR3. The V gene lost 2 bases and the J gene lost 7 bases, with 10 bases spanning the gap. CDR3 residues: CASSFPGLNEQFF. In nucleotides, the CDR3 is TGCGCCAGCAGCTTCCCAGGGTTGAATGAGCAGTTCTTC.

The gene calls are TRBV12-3 or TRBV12-4 and TRBJ2-1; TRBD2 might be the D (5 bases). Deletions cut 2 bases from V and 8 bases from J, with 10 bases between. The CDR3 runs 13 residues. DNA of the CDR3: TGTGCCAGCAGTTTATGGAGGTCCCATGAGCAGTTCTTC. It specifies CASSLWRSHEQFF.

This chain joins TRBV3-1 (or the pseudogene TRBV3-2) and TRBJ1-4; 7 positions agree with TRBD1. CDR3 length: 15 residues. CDR1 is LGHDT and CDR2 is YNNKEL in the germline V gene (reference sequence). V trimming: 2 bases; J trimming: 7 bases; junction bases outside the gene matches: 7. The CDR3 here is CASSQNSDRSEKLFF. CDR3 DNA: TGTGCCAGCAGCCAAAACTCGGACAGGAGTGAAAAACTGTTTTTT.

The chain joins TRBV10-3 to TRBJ1-2; a weak D match, TRBD1 (5 bases). Trimming removed 2 bases from V and 6 bases from J, with 10 bases in between. The CDR3 totals 13 residues. CDR1 is ENHRY and CDR2 is SYGVKD in the germline V gene. This chain's CDR3 is CAISEGGMDGYTF. CDR3 sequence (DNA): TGTGCCATCAGTGAGGGGGGGATGGATGGCTACACCTTC.

The rearrangement uses TRBV6-6 and TRBJ2-2; 9 bases fit TRBD1. V gave up 5 bases and J gave up 0 bases; unmatched junction bases: 1. The CDR3 is 15 residues long. Per germline, CDR1 MNHNY and CDR2 SVGAGI (reference sequence). The CDR3 DNA reads as TGTGCCAGCAGTCGGACAGGGGCGAACACCGGGGAGCTGTTTTTT. Protein sequence: CASSRTGANTGELFF.

The rearrangement uses TRBV19 and TRBJ1-1; TRBD1 matches at 8 bases. The germline gives CDR1 LNHDA, CDR2 SQIVND (reference sequence). This CDR3 contains 16 residues. With V trimmed by 5 bases and J by 4 bases, 12 bases remained unmatched. CDR3 region: CASSLRQGFGSTEAFF. The CDR3 DNA follows: TGTGCCAGTAGTCTTAGACAGGGGTTTGGGAGCACTGAAGCTTTCTTT.